Following are 24 T cell receptor beta chains from one sample sequenced in a study of cytomegalovirus exposure and HLA in healthy donors. Primers included in the PCR were 60 Vbeta and 13 Jbeta primers. Clones were sequenced by immunoSEQ multiplex PCR, and TCRdb holds only the in-frame ones, with some missing. The sample table sets out about 110,000 clones. Sequenced: PBMCs. These TCRs come from a man aged 30-40 years in good health and CMV-seronegative.

The genes are TRBV19 and TRBJ2-2; TRBD2 might be the D (5 bases). Per germline, CDR1 LNHDA and CDR2 SQIVND (reference sequence). CDR3 length: 15 residues. V was pared by 5 bases and J by 4 bases, with 14 bases between. This chain's CDR3 is CASSSVSAGTGELFF. CDR3 nucleotides: TGTGCCAGTAGTTCCGTTTCTGCGGGCACCGGGGAGCTGTTTTTT.

V and J are TRBV25-1 and TRBJ1-1; D remains ambiguous. Trimming took off 2 bases at V and 4 bases at J, with 11 bases between the two ends. The germline gives CDR1 MGHDK, CDR2 SYGVNS. The CDR3 contains 14 residues. The CDR3 region is CASSEAGEGTEAFF. DNA of the CDR3: TGTGCCAGCAGTGAAGCCGGGGAGGGCACTGAAGCTTTCTTT.

The J gene is TRBJ2-3, the V gene TRBV18; 9 bases are a match to TRBD2. The CDR3 has 18 residues. J gave up 2 bases and V 1 base, and 10 bases lay outside the gene matches. CDR1 and CDR2 (germline): KGHSH, LQKENI. The CDR3 spells CASSPRPGGGADTDTQYF. Here the CDR3 DNA reads TGTGCCAGCTCACCACGCCCCGGCGGGGGGGCCGACACAGATACGCAGTATTTT.

The chain is built from TRBV30 and TRBJ1-2, with D unresolved. Trimming removed 2 bases from V and 8 bases from J, with 15 bases in between. CDR3 length: 13 residues. Germline V gene sequence: CDR1 GTSNPN, CDR2 SVGIG (reference sequence). The CDR3 here is CAWSSRSGLGYTF. The CDR3 nucleotides are TGTGCCTGGAGTAGTCGCAGCGGGCTGGGCTACACCTTC.

The chain uses TRBV2 and TRBJ1-5; possible D gene TRBD1, 6 bases. Germline V gene data show CDR1 as SNHLY and CDR2 as FYNNEI. V lost 3 bases and J 7 bases, leaving 13 bases between the germline ends. The CDR3 is 14 residues long. CDR3 loop: CASSDGAGEQPQHF. In nucleotides, the CDR3 is TGTGCCAGCAGTGACGGGGCAGGGGAGCAGCCCCAGCATTTT.

The chain employs TRBV4-1 and TRBJ2-1; D is uncertain. The CDR3 runs to 18 residues. The ends were cut back, 4 bases at V and 0 bases at J, with 19 bases in the middle. Germline CDR1 is MGHRA and CDR2 is YSYEKL. This CDR3 reads CASSPIDMGISSYNEQFF. The CDR3 nucleotides read TGCGCCAGCAGCCCGATCGATATGGGCATTAGCTCCTACAATGAGCAGTTCTTC.

V usage is TRBV5-4 and J usage is TRBJ2-5, with TRBD2 matching over 12 bases. This CDR3 spans 16 amino acids. Losses at the gene ends were 4 bases for V and 4 bases for J; bases not matched to a gene: 8. Germline-derived CDR1 and CDR2 are SGHNT and YYREEE (reference sequence). The CDR3 region has the DNA TGTGCCAGCAGCCCGGGGGCTAGCGGGGGGGGAGAGACCCAGTACTTC. Amino acid sequence: CASSPGASGGGETQYF.

Comment on this clone: Within the sample, other DNA sequences also encode this same CDR3. V usage is TRBV5-5 and J usage is TRBJ1-4; tentative D call: TRBD1 (5 bases). The V end lost 0 bases, the J end lost 8 bases, and 11 bases lay between the germline ends. In germline, CDR1 is SGHKS, CDR2 YYEKEE (reference sequence). The CDR3 runs 14 residues. The CDR3 sequence is CASSLDRPEEKLFF. CDR3 in DNA: TGTGCCAGCAGCTTGGACAGGCCTGAGGAAAAACTGTTTTTT.

DNA of the CDR3: TGTGCCAGCAGCTTGGGGGCAGTTGGGTACTACGAGCAGTACTTC. This codes for CASSLGAVGYYEQYF. The genes are TRBV5-5 and TRBJ2-7; D is ambiguous. The CDR3 is 15 residues long. In germline, CDR1 is SGHKS, CDR2 YYEKEE (reference sequence). Trimming removed 0 bases from V and 3 bases from J, with 13 bases in between.

The rearrangement uses TRBV5-6 and TRBJ2-3; the match to TRBD2 covers 8 bases. The CDR3 spans 15 residues. Germline CDR1 reads SGHDT; CDR2 reads YYEEEE. J was trimmed by 0 bases and V by 4 bases; bases with no gene match: 4. The CDR3 DNA reads TGTGCCAGCAGCCAACTAGCGGCTAGCACAGATACGCAGTATTTT. Translating it yields CASSQLAASTDTQYF.

This chain links TRBV7-6 with TRBJ1-1, with 7 bases matching TRBD1. The germline V gene has CDR1 SGHVS and CDR2 FNYEAQ. This CDR3 is built from 14 residues. Trimming at V came to 6 bases and at J to 1 base, leaving 5 bases not matched to a gene. The CDR3 reads CASRAGTANTEAFF. Written as DNA, the CDR3 is TGTGCCAGCAGGGCCGGGACAGCGAACACTGAAGCTTTCTTT.

The rearrangement links TRBV5-5 to TRBJ2-2; the match to TRBD1 covers 9 bases. Trimming removed 3 bases from V and 6 bases from J; junction bases left unmatched: 6. The CDR3 totals 15 residues. The germline CDR1 and CDR2 sequences are SGHKS and YYEKEE (reference sequence). The chain's CDR3 is CASSSGTGRAGELFF. Here the CDR3 DNA reads TGTGCCAGCAGCTCCGGGACAGGGAGGGCCGGGGAGCTGTTTTTT.

The V gene is TRBV5-1, the J gene TRBJ2-2; TRBD1 matches at 7 bases. CDR1 is SGHRS, CDR2 YFSETQ, per germline. V lost 6 bases, J lost 6 bases, and 11 bases stayed unmatched. This CDR3 comprises 15 residues. CDR3 sequence: CASNKIGTDAGELFF. CDR3 DNA sequence: TGCGCCAGCAACAAAATAGGGACAGATGCCGGGGAGCTGTTTTTT.

This rearrangement joins TRBV7-8 to TRBJ1-1, with TRBD1 matching 7 bases. CDR1 is SGHVS, CDR2 FQNEAQ, per germline. This CDR3 has 13 residues. Trimming at V came to 5 bases and at J to 11 bases, leaving 11 bases not matched to a gene. The CDR3 DNA follows: TGTGCCAGCAGCAGCTCGACAGGGTCCTTCGCTTTCTTT. It specifies CASSSSTGSFAFF.

This clone is medium-sized by frequency. The CDR3 sequence is CASSPSAGANVLTF. Written as DNA, the CDR3 is TGTGCCAGCTCACCTTCAGCTGGGGCCAACGTCCTGACTTTC. The V call is TRBV18, the J call TRBJ2-6, with D uncertain. Trimming took off 3 bases at V and 2 bases at J, with 5 bases between the two ends. CDR1 KGHSH and CDR2 LQKENI come from the germline V gene. The CDR3 totals 14 residues.

This rearrangement joins TRBV5-1 to TRBJ2-2; D ambiguous. The CDR3 totals 12 residues. Between the trimmed V and J ends, which lost 2 bases and 6 bases, there was a span of 5 bases. The V gene's germline CDR1 is SGHRS and CDR2 YFSETQ. The CDR3 sequence: CASSFLPGELFF. The CDR3 bases are TGCGCCAGCAGCTTCCTACCCGGGGAGCTGTTTTTT.

The chain recombines TRBV11-2 with TRBJ2-5; the D gene is possibly TRBD2 (5 bases). Germline V lookup: CDR1 SGHAT, CDR2 FQNNGV. This CDR3 comprises 15 residues. Trimming removed 4 bases at V and 3 bases at J, with 15 bases between. The CDR3 protein is CASSYRSSREETQYF. The CDR3, as DNA: TGTGCCAGCAGCTATAGGTCCTCGCGGGAAGAGACCCAGTACTTC.

J is TRBJ2-1 and V is TRBV4-3; tentative D call: TRBD1 (7 bases). V shed 1 base and J shed 4 bases, with 17 bases lying between them. There are 17 residues in the CDR3. Per the germline V gene, CDR1 is LGHNA and CDR2 is YSLEER. The CDR3 reads CASSQAAEGTEYNEQFF. CDR3 in DNA: TGCGCCAGCAGCCAAGCCGCGGAGGGGACAGAATACAATGAGCAGTTCTTC.

This chain's CDR3 is CATNPTGSNQPQHF. The CDR3 coding sequence is TGTGCCACAAACCCCACAGGGAGCAATCAGCCCCAGCATTTT. This rearrangement joins TRBV6-1 to TRBJ1-5; weak D call: TRBD1 (6 bases). Trimming shortened V by 10 bases and J by 1 base, and 14 bases separated the two germline ends. Germline V gives CDR1 MNHNS, CDR2 SASEGT. The CDR3 sequence is 14 residues long.

The CDR3 reads CASSWANTEAFF. The CDR3 nucleotides read TGTGCCAGTAGTTGGGCGAACACTGAAGCTTTCTTT. This sequence joins TRBV19 and TRBJ1-1; D unresolved. Germline V gene sequence: CDR1 LNHDA, CDR2 SQIVND (reference sequence). This CDR3 has 12 residues. The V end was cut by 5 bases, the J end by 1 base, with 5 bases between.

The chain links TRBV19 to TRBJ1-2; D is unresolved. Trimming shortened V by 3 bases and J by 5 bases, and 13 bases separated the two germline ends. The V gene's germline CDR1 is LNHDA and CDR2 SQIVND (reference sequence). CDR3 length equals 14 residues. CDR3 coding DNA: TGTGCCAGTAGTATCTACCAGGCCCCATATGGCTACACCTTC. Translating it yields CASSIYQAPYGYTF.

CDR3: CASSQGRRGESTDTQYF. In DNA form, the CDR3 reads TGCGCCAGCAGCCAAGGTCGACGGGGGGAGAGCACAGATACGCAGTATTTT. V is TRBV4-3 and J is TRBJ2-3; TRBD2 matches at 7 bases. Germline CDR1 is LGHNA and CDR2 is YSLEER. The CDR3 contains 17 residues. The V and J ends lost 1 base and 0 bases, in that order; junction bases with no gene match: 7.

This rearrangement joins TRBV2 to TRBJ1-1; 7 positions agree with TRBD1. CDR3 length: 12 residues. Germline-derived CDR1 and CDR2 are SNHLY and FYNNEI. CDR3 nucleotides: TGTGCTATGGGACAGCAGAACACTGAAGCTTTCTTT. This gives the protein CAMGQQNTEAFF.

V is TRBV29-1 and J is TRBJ1-2, with D maybe TRBD1 (5 bases). CDR1 and CDR2 from the germline V gene are SQVTM and ANQGSEA. This CDR3 is 12 amino acids long. V lost 0 bases and J 8 bases, leaving 10 bases between the germline ends. CDR3 nucleotides: TGCAGCGTTGAAGATAACGGGGGGGGCTACACCTTC. This gives the protein CSVEDNGGGYTF.